This is a list of T cell receptor beta chains from one sample in a study of cytomegalovirus exposure and HLA in healthy donors. Only in-frame clones appear in the TCRdb table, and some are missing; sequencing was by immunoSEQ multiplex PCR. The sample holds about 120,000 clones, about 68% seen once. Sequencing was done on a sample of PBMCs. All receptors derive from a woman aged 40 to 50 in good health and CMV-seropositive. CDR3s include the opening cysteine and the closing phenylalanine or tryptophan. The D gene is left open where the match is weak. The listing skips clone size in some rows; elsewhere it reads once, few, many or a size class.

J gene	clone size	V gene	D gene	CDR3 DNA	CDR3 protein
TRBJ2-2	.	TRBV9	TRBD1	TGTGCCAGCACCGATCGGGACAGTGCCGGGGAGCTGTTTTTT	CASTDRDSAGELFF
TRBJ1-5	.	TRBV6-1	.	TGTGCCAGCAGTGAAGCCCCAGGGGAGGGTCAGCCCCAGCATTTT	CASSEAPGEGQPQHF
TRBJ1-4	few	TRBV6-5	TRBD1	TGTGCCAGCAGTTACTCGGACGGGACAGGGGTTTCAAAACTGTTTTTT	CASSYSDGTGVSKLFF
TRBJ2-5	.	TRBV9	TRBD2	TGTGCCAGCAGCGTAGGGCTAGCGGGAGTAGAGACCCAGTACTTC	CASSVGLAGVETQYF
TRBJ2-1	.	TRBV2	TRBD2	TGTGCCAGCATTCTGTCTAGCGGGGACTACAATGAGCAGTTCTTC	CASILSSGDYNEQFF
TRBJ1-5	.	TRBV5-5	.	TGTGCCAGCAGTCAAACTAGGGAAAGTCACAATCAGCCCCAGCATTTT	CASSQTRESHNQPQHF
TRBJ1-1	.	TRBV9	.	TGTGCCAGCAGCGTAGGGGGAGGGTCTGAAGCTTTCTTT	CASSVGGGSEAFF
TRBJ1-3	.	TRBV7-9	.	TGTGCTGGGAGGGGTTCCTCTGGAAACACCATATATTTT	CAGRGSSGNTIYF
TRBJ2-1	.	TRBV5-6	TRBD2	TGTGCCAGCAGCCATAGCGGGAGGGCCTCGAATGAGCAGTTCTTC	CASSHSGRASNEQFF
TRBJ1-2	.	TRBV5-1	.	TGCGCCAGCAGCTTCGCCCAGACATATGGCTACACCTTC	CASSFAQTYGYTF
TRBJ2-3	.	TRBV2	.	TGTGCCAGCAGTGAGATTGGAGCGGTGGGGACAGATACGCAGTATTTT	CASSEIGAVGTDTQYF
TRBJ1-6	.	TRBV4-3	.	TGCGCCAGCAGCCAAGAACCGCACAGGCAAGATTCACCCCTCCACTTT	CASSQEPHRQDSPLHF
TRBJ1-6	few	TRBV5-4	TRBD1	TGTGCCAGCAGCTTTTACCCGGGAGGGACAGGGGGTTCACCCCTCCACTTT	CASSFYPGGTGGSPLHF
TRBJ2-1	few	TRBV2	.	TGCGGGAGTAGCTCCTACAATGAGCAGTTCTTC	CGSSSYNEQFF
TRBJ1-5	few	TRBV6-1	.	TGTGCCAGCAGTGTAGACTCCGGTCTCCCGCCCCAGCATTTT	CASSVDSGLPPQHF
TRBJ1-1	few	TRBV5-1	TRBD1	TGCGCCAGCAGCTGGGGGACAGGGGAAAATGAAGCTTTCTTT	CASSWGTGENEAFF
TRBJ2-7	.	TRBV2	TRBD2	TGTGCCAATACGCGAGATAGCGGGACTAGAGAGCTGTACTTC	CANTRDSGTRELYF
TRBJ1-5	few	TRBV27	TRBD1	TGTGCCAGCCAGGGGGCTAGCAATCAGCCCCAGCATTTT	CASQGASNQPQHF
TRBJ2-6	.	TRBV7-3	TRBD1	TGTGCCAGCAGCTCCGACAGGGTGACCTCTGGGGCCAACGTCCTGACTTTC	CASSSDRVTSGANVLTF
TRBJ1-1	.	TRBV6-6	.	TGTGCCAGCAGTCCTACGGGGAACACTGAAGCTTTCTTT	CASSPTGNTEAFF
TRBJ1-3	.	TRBV18	.	TGTGCCAGCTCCGATATGACAGACTCTGGAAACACCATATATTTT	CASSDMTDSGNTIYF
TRBJ2-2	.	TRBV29-1	.	TGCAGCGCCCGCGGGCCTAACACCGGGGAGCTGTTTTTT	CSARGPNTGELFF
TRBJ1-1	few	TRBV7-2	.	TGTGCCAGCAGCATGAGACAAACTAGTGAAGCTTTCTTT	CASSMRQTSEAFF
TRBJ1-4	.	TRBV25-1	.	TGTGCCAGTAGTGGCGGAGGCGGGAATGAAAAACTGTTTTTT	CASSGGGGNEKLFF
TRBJ2-1	.	TRBV5-1	TRBD2	TGCGCCAGCAGGCTAGCGGATTACAATGAGCAGTTCTTC	CASRLADYNEQFF
TRBJ1-3	.	TRBV7-2	.	TGTGCCAGTGGGACTCGCTCTGGAAACACCATATATTTT	CASGTRSGNTIYF
TRBJ1-2	.	TRBV11-3	.	TGTGCCAGCAGCAAACCACTCATTGACTATGGCTACACCTTC	CASSKPLIDYGYTF
TRBJ1-4	.	TRBV6-5	.	TGTGCCAGCAGTTACTCGGGGGGAGGTGAAAAACTGTTTTTT	CASSYSGGGEKLFF
TRBJ2-7	.	TRBV10-3	TRBD2	TGTGCCATCAGTGCCCTAGCGGGACGGCAGTACTTC	CAISALAGRQYF
TRBJ2-1	.	TRBV19	.	TGTGCCAGTAGAACGGACAGCAATGAGCAGTTCTTC	CASRTDSNEQFF
TRBJ1-1	.	TRBV7-2	.	TGTGCCAGCAGCAATAAACAGAACACTGAAGCTTTCTTT	CASSNKQNTEAFF
TRBJ2-7	.	TRBV6-5	TRBD2	TGTGCCAGCAGTACCCTTCCAGGACTAGCAGTCGAGCAGTACTTC	CASSTLPGLAVEQYF
TRBJ2-5	.	TRBV5-4	.	TGTGCCAGCAGCGGCCCCCCTGAAGAGACCCAGTACTTC	CASSGPPEETQYF
TRBJ1-4	few	TRBV9	.	TGTGCCAGCAGCACCTCGGGGGGCTTAATGGAAAAACTGTTTTTT	CASSTSGGLMEKLFF
TRBJ1-1	.	TRBV7-3	.	TGTGCCAGCAGCTTACTCGGAGGACGGACTGAAGCTTTCTTT	CASSLLGGRTEAFF
TRBJ2-5	once	TRBV7-3	.	TGTGCCAGCAGCTTACGCCAGGGAGAGACCCAGTACTTC	CASSLRQGETQYF
TRBJ1-4	.	TRBV19	.	TGTGCCAGTAGTATGTGGAGGTCTGGTAATGAAAAACTGTTTTTT	CASSMWRSGNEKLFF
TRBJ1-1	.	TRBV29-1	.	TGCAGCGTGACGACTATTTTCCCCACTGAAGCTTTCTTT	CSVTTIFPTEAFF
TRBJ2-7	.	TRBV2	.	TGTGCCAGCAGTGAAGGCGGGGCGGACTACGAGCAGTACTTC	CASSEGGADYEQYF
TRBJ1-2	.	TRBV28	.	TGTGCCAGCACCCTAATCCCAGGCGAGACAGGCTACACCTTC	CASTLIPGETGYTF
TRBJ2-7	.	TRBV7-9	.	TGTTCCAGCAGCTTAACAGGCCCTACCTACGAGCAGTACTTC	CSSSLTGPTYEQYF
TRBJ2-2	.	TRBV2	.	TGTGCCAGCAGTGAACGACCAACAGGGAGGGGAACCGGGGAGCTGTTTTTT	CASSERPTGRGTGELFF
TRBJ2-7	.	TRBV15	TRBD2	TGTGCCACCAGCGCGGGAGGAGCCCTAGTCGAGCAGTACTTC	CATSAGGALVEQYF
TRBJ2-3	.	TRBV4-3	.	TGCGCCAGCAGCCACGGGGGATCACTTTTGGCAGATACGCAGTATTTT	CASSHGGSLLADTQYF
TRBJ1-1	.	TRBV6-6	.	TGTGCCAGCAGTCCAAGGGGCAGCCGGGGGTTCGCTGAAGCTTTCTTT	CASSPRGSRGFAEAFF
TRBJ2-2	.	TRBV4-1	TRBD1	TGCGCCAGCAGGAAAGCAGGGGGTAACACCGGGGAGCTGTTTTTT	CASRKAGGNTGELFF
TRBJ2-7	few	TRBV28	.	TGTGCCAGCAGTTTATCTGGCGGATCCTACGAGCAGTACTTC	CASSLSGGSYEQYF
TRBJ2-1	.	TRBV7-9	TRBD2	TGTGCCAGCAGCCACAGAGGGCTAGCGGGGAGAGGCAATGAGCAGTTCTTC	CASSHRGLAGRGNEQFF
TRBJ2-1	.	TRBV9	TRBD2	TGTGCCAGCAGCGTTAGAATGGGACTAGTTTTCAATGAGCAGTTCTTC	CASSVRMGLVFNEQFF
TRBJ2-1	.	TRBV7-2	TRBD2	TGTGCCAGCAGCTTCGGGACTAGCGGGAGGAGGATGGGCAATGAGCAGTTCTTC	CASSFGTSGRRMGNEQFF
TRBJ2-1	few	TRBV18	TRBD1	TGTGCCAGCTCACTGGCTGGACAGGGTACGACCCAGTTCTTC	CASSLAGQGTTQFF
TRBJ1-1	few	TRBV5-6	.	TGTGCCAGCAGCCGCGAGGCCGCTCTCCTTGACGCTTTCTTT	CASSREAALLDAFF
TRBJ1-5	.	TRBV28	.	TGTGCCAGCAGTTTATTAACAGGGTACGGTCAGCCCCAGCATTTT	CASSLLTGYGQPQHF
TRBJ2-2	.	TRBV6-1	.	TGTGCCAGCAGTACCGGGTACACCGGGGAGCTGTTTTTT	CASSTGYTGELFF
TRBJ2-3	.	TRBV5-4	TRBD2	TGTGCCAGCAGCTTGGATCGGGAGGGCCTGGTCGATACGCAGTATTTT	CASSLDREGLVDTQYF
TRBJ2-7	.	TRBV6-5	.	TGTGCCAGCAGTTCCCAGGGCCACGAGCAGTACTTC	CASSSQGHEQYF
TRBJ2-7	.	TRBV27	.	TGTGCCAGCAGTTTAGGGCTAGCGCTCTACGAGCAGTACTTC	CASSLGLALYEQYF
TRBJ2-2	few	TRBV6-1	.	TGTGCCAGCAGTGATTCGGGAGACGGGGAGCTGTTTTTT	CASSDSGDGELFF
TRBJ1-1	.	TRBV7-9	.	TGTGCCAGCAGCTTTTTTCTGACTGAAGCTTTCTTT	CASSFFLTEAFF
TRBJ2-2	.	TRBV5-4	TRBD2	TGTGCCAGCAGCTCTCTAGCGGGGTCGAACACCGGGGAGCTGTTTTTT	CASSSLAGSNTGELFF